Following are 26 T cell receptor beta chains from one sample sequenced in a study of T cell repertoires in cytomegalovirus infection. The antigens for these receptors are not known. Each CDR3 protein is one row after TCRdb ran MiXCR on the reads. In the table there are some 940,000 distinct CDR3 sequences, roughly 30% of which are singletons. The sample in question was cultured CD8+ T cells from PBMCs, obtained from culture after CMV antigen stimulation. The receptors here all came from a human donor in good health (CMV status not recorded). Some clones in this sample may be carry-over from other donors' samples.

The chain has TRBV19 and TRBJ2-5, with D perhaps being TRBD1 or TRBD2 (5 bases each). This CDR3 spans 14 amino acids. V was clipped by 5 bases and J by 5 bases, with 15 bases between them. CDR1 and CDR2 from the germline V gene are LNHDA and SQIVND (reference sequence). CDR3 region: CASSVWPGTETQYF. The CDR3 nucleotides are TGTGCCAGTAGTGTGTGGCCAGGGACGGAGACCCAGTACTTC.

This clonotype was seen a few times. The chain employs TRBV6-1 and TRBJ1-4; weak D call: TRBD1 (5 bases). Between the trimmed V and J ends, which lost 7 bases and 5 bases, there was a span of 17 bases. The germline V gene encodes CDR1 MNHNS and CDR2 SASEGT. This CDR3 region has 15 residues. The CDR3 DNA follows: TGTGCCAGCAATACCGTCGACAGACGAAATGAAAAACTGTTTTTT. As protein: CASNTVDRRNEKLFF.

V and J are TRBV12-3 or TRBV12-4 and TRBJ1-2; 7 nucleotides align to TRBD1. This CDR3 comprises 14 residues. With 6 bases clipped from V and 1 base from J, the junction kept 5 bases outside the gene matches. CDR3 region: CASRGQELNYGYTF. CDR3 sequence (DNA): TGTGCCAGCAGAGGACAGGAGCTTAACTATGGCTACACCTTC.

The rearrangement uses TRBV7-9 and TRBJ1-2; D call uncertain. The CDR3 runs to 10 residues. Germline V gene lookup returns CDR1 SEHNR and CDR2 FQNEAQ (reference sequence). V was trimmed by 5 bases and J by 6 bases, leaving 4 bases between them. CDR3 in DNA: TGTGCCAGCAGCATGGATGGCTACACCTTC. It is translated as CASSMDGYTF.

This chain uses TRBV6-5 with TRBJ2-6; 9 bases line up with TRBD1. With 1 base clipped from V and 3 bases from J, the junction kept 7 bases outside the gene matches. The germline gives CDR1 MNHEY, CDR2 SVGAGI. CDR3 length equals 18 residues. This chain's CDR3 is CASSYWTGETFGANVLTF. Written as DNA, the CDR3 is TGTGCCAGCAGTTACTGGACAGGGGAGACTTTTGGGGCCAACGTCCTGACTTTC.

The V gene is TRBV7-2, the J gene TRBJ2-7, with D hard to call. CDR1 is SGHTA, CDR2 FQGNSA, per germline. V was pared by 3 bases and J by 1 base, with 10 bases between. The CDR3 totals 14 residues. CDR3 coding DNA: TGTGCCAGCAGCTTCCGGGTTGCTTCCTACGAGCAGTACTTC. This codes for CASSFRVASYEQYF.

J is TRBJ2-2 and V is TRBV12-5; D unresolved. This CDR3 contains 12 residues. CDR1 is LGHNT and CDR2 is FRNRAP in the germline V gene. With 3 bases removed from V and 6 bases from J, the gap between germline ends came to 5 bases. The CDR3 DNA reads as TGTGCTAGTGGTTTCTGGGCCGGGGAGCTGTTTTTT. Amino acids: CASGFWAGELFF.

The chain recombines TRBV6-2 or TRBV6-3 with TRBJ2-2; weak D call: TRBD1 (6 bases). CDR1 is MNHEY and CDR2 is SVGEGT in the germline V gene. This CDR3 comprises 15 residues. With 6 bases removed from V and 5 bases from J, the gap between germline ends came to 16 bases. Written as DNA, the CDR3 is TGTGCCAGCAGCCCACCAGGGGCCGGGACCGGGGAGCTGTTTTTT. This translates into CASSPPGAGTGELFF.

This clonotype showed up just a few times. This chain links TRBV14 with TRBJ2-7; 8 bases align to TRBD2. The CDR3 is 18 amino acids. V lost 3 bases, J lost 0 bases, and 13 bases stayed unmatched. Germline assignment: CDR1 SGHDN and CDR2 FVKESK. The CDR3 reads CASSHPPRGGISSYEQYF. The CDR3, as DNA: TGTGCCAGCAGCCACCCACCCCGGGGGGGTATAAGCTCCTACGAGCAGTACTTC.

The V gene is TRBV7-8, the J gene TRBJ2-2, with a possible D match to TRBD1 (5 bases). Germline V gene sequence: CDR1 SGHVS, CDR2 FQNEAQ. This CDR3 is 11 amino acids long. Trimming removed 2 bases from V and 13 bases from J, with 8 bases in between. The CDR3 loop is CASSLTTGLFF. As DNA, the CDR3 is TGTGCCAGCAGCTTAACTACAGGGCTGTTTTTT.

There are a few counts of this clonotype. The chain is built from TRBV7-8 and TRBJ1-2, with 9 bases that match TRBD1. Germline-derived CDR1 and CDR2 are SGHVS and FQNEAQ. The J segment lost 8 bases and the V segment lost 5 bases, leaving 15 bases of the junction unmatched. The CDR3 totals 16 residues. In nucleotides, the CDR3 is TGTGCCAGCAGCGGCCGGGACAGGGAGGACCGAGTGGGCTACACCTTC. Protein: CASSGRDREDRVGYTF.

This clonotype was seen only a few times. The chain has TRBV25-1 and TRBJ1-2, with unresolved D. Trimming stripped 1 base from V and 1 base from J, with 7 bases between. Germline CDR1 is MGHDK and CDR2 is SYGVNS. The CDR3 has 14 amino acids. CDR3 loop: CASSESDGNYGYTF. The CDR3 DNA reads TGTGCCAGCAGTGAATCGGACGGTAACTATGGCTACACCTTC.

The gene calls are TRBV19 and TRBJ1-1; D ambiguous. From germline, CDR1 is LNHDA and CDR2 SQIVND (reference sequence). The CDR3 extends over 14 amino acids. The V end lost 3 bases, the J end lost 2 bases, and 10 bases lay between the germline ends. CDR3 sequence reads: CASSIKWANTEAFF. Written as DNA, the CDR3 is TGTGCCAGTAGTATTAAGTGGGCTAACACTGAAGCTTTCTTT.

A word on this clonotype: This could be a read error, since a much larger clone is one nucleotide away. This chain links TRBV12-3 or TRBV12-4 with TRBJ1-5, with D unresolved. V lost 8 bases, J lost 0 bases, and 11 bases lay in between. The CDR3 has 14 residues. DNA of the CDR3: TGTGCCAGCGAGGGTCAGGATAGCAATCAGCCCCAGCATTTT. Translating it yields CASEGQDSNQPQHF.

Comment on this clonotype: Compared with germline, one end of the junction differs, possibly owing to a read error. This chain connects TRBV5-1 to TRBJ2-1; a weak D match, TRBD1 (5 bases). The CDR3 loop spans 16 amino acids. The germline V gene encodes CDR1 SGHRS and CDR2 YFSETQ. The CDR3 coding sequence is TGCGCCAGCACCCCATTACAGGTTCGCTCCTACGATGAGCAGTTCTTC. This codes for CASTPLQVRSYDEQFF.

V usage is TRBV5-5 and J usage is TRBJ2-7, with TRBD2 matching over 7 bases. CDR1 and CDR2 from the germline V gene are SGHKS and YYEKEE (reference sequence). This CDR3 is built from 14 residues. V lost 5 bases, J lost 2 bases, and 7 bases stayed unmatched. CDR3 protein: CASRGSGEPYEQYV. In nucleotides, the CDR3 is TGTGCCAGCAGAGGGAGCGGGGAGCCCTACGAGCAGTACGTC.

The chain has TRBV12-3 or TRBV12-4 and TRBJ1-5; the D gene is possibly TRBD1 (5 bases). Trimming took 1 base from V and 5 from J, leaving 12 bases between them. CDR3 length: 15 amino acids. Here the CDR3 reads CASSLGPGEDQPQHF. The CDR3 DNA sequence: TGTGCCAGCAGTTTAGGTCCGGGGGAGGATCAGCCCCAGCATTTT.

This clonotype was detected a few times. V is TRBV10-3 and J is TRBJ1-2; 8 bases line up with TRBD1. Germline-derived CDR1 and CDR2 are ENHRY and SYGVKD. J lost 0 bases, V lost 2 bases, and 8 bases had no gene match. CDR3 size: 17 residues. CDR3 nucleotides: TGTGCCATCAGTGAGCCCCGACAGGGGCCAGCTAACTATGGCTACACCTTC. Translating it yields CAISEPRQGPANYGYTF.

The chain employs TRBV4-2 and TRBJ1-2; D might be TRBD1 (5 bases). The CDR3 covers 16 residues. Germline lookup yields CDR1 LGHNA and CDR2 YNFKEQ. V lost 1 base and J lost 7, with 19 bases in between. The CDR3 bases are TGTGCCAGCAGCCAAGCAACAGGCCCATTTAATGTTGGCTACACCTTC. It encodes CASSQATGPFNVGYTF.

CDR3 coding DNA: TGTGCCAGCGGGGACAGCTTGGAGCAGTACGTC. This gives the protein CASGDSLEQYV. The chain links TRBV27 to TRBJ2-7; 7 positions match TRBD1. The ends lost 8 bases at V and 7 bases at J; junction bases unmatched: 5. The CDR3 covers 11 residues. CDR1 is MNHEY and CDR2 is SMNVEV in the germline V gene (reference sequence).

The rearrangement uses TRBV6-5 and TRBJ2-2, with a weak D call TRBD2 (5 bases). The CDR3 extends over 16 amino acids. Trimming took 2 bases from V and 4 from J, leaving 14 bases between them. The germline V gene encodes CDR1 MNHEY and CDR2 SVGAGI. CDR3 loop: CASSYVFGVTTGELFF. CDR3 nucleotides: TGTGCCAGCAGTTACGTGTTCGGGGTAACCACCGGGGAGCTGTTTTTT.

This chain links TRBV5-5 with TRBJ2-7; D not certain. The CDR3 sequence is 15 residues long. V was shortened by 0 bases and J by 3 bases, with 13 bases between the two germline ends. Germline V CDR1 and CDR2: SGHKS, YYEKEE (reference sequence). In DNA, the CDR3 is TGTGCCAGCAGCTTGGTGGTCTCCCCCCTCTACGAGCAGTACTTC. Amino acid sequence: CASSLVVSPLYEQYF. Using reference TRBV5-5 and TRBJ2-7 for the parts outside the CDR3, the full variable domain is DAGVTQSPTHLIKTRGQQVTLRCSPISGHKSVSWYQQVLGQGPQFIFQYYEKEERGRGNFPDRFSARQFPNYSSELNVNALLLGDSALYLCASSLVVSPLYEQYFGPGTRLTVT.

The chain combines TRBV29-1 with TRBJ2-1; 14 bases fit TRBD2. Germline lookup yields CDR1 SQVTM and CDR2 ANQGSEA. This CDR3 spans 14 amino acids. The ends lost 3 bases at V and 5 bases at J; junction bases unmatched: 0. Here the CDR3 reads CSVEGLAGDNEQFF. The CDR3 nucleotides are TGCAGCGTTGAGGGACTAGCGGGGGACAATGAGCAGTTCTTC.

This clonotype was counted at least ten times. This rearrangement joins TRBV27 to TRBJ1-4; 7 bases fit TRBD1. The germline gives CDR1 MNHEY, CDR2 SMNVEV (reference sequence). CDR3 size: 14 residues. The junction had 5 bases not matched to a gene; V was cut back by 6 bases and J by 4 bases. Here the CDR3 reads CASRRQGDNEKLFF. CDR3 bases: TGTGCCAGCAGGAGACAGGGCGATAATGAAAAACTGTTTTTT.

This clonotype occurred a few times. V gene TRBV12-3 or TRBV12-4 combines with J gene TRBJ1-5, with 7 nucleotides matching TRBD1. J was trimmed by 1 base and V by 3 bases; bases with no gene match: 3. This CDR3 spans 15 amino acids. CDR3 protein: CASSLGQWSNQPQHF. Here the CDR3 DNA reads TGTGCCAGCAGTTTGGGACAGTGGAGCAATCAGCCCCAGCATTTT.

This clonotype was observed a few times. The V and J genes are TRBV7-9 and TRBJ1-2; TRBD1 might be the D (5 bases). Trimming took off 3 bases at V and 1 base at J, with 18 bases between the two ends. CDR1 is SEHNR and CDR2 is FQNEAQ in the germline V gene (reference sequence). This CDR3 comprises 17 residues. The CDR3 protein is CASSFAFGDFGNYGYTF. CDR3 bases: TGTGCCAGCAGCTTCGCTTTTGGGGACTTCGGTAACTATGGCTACACCTTC.